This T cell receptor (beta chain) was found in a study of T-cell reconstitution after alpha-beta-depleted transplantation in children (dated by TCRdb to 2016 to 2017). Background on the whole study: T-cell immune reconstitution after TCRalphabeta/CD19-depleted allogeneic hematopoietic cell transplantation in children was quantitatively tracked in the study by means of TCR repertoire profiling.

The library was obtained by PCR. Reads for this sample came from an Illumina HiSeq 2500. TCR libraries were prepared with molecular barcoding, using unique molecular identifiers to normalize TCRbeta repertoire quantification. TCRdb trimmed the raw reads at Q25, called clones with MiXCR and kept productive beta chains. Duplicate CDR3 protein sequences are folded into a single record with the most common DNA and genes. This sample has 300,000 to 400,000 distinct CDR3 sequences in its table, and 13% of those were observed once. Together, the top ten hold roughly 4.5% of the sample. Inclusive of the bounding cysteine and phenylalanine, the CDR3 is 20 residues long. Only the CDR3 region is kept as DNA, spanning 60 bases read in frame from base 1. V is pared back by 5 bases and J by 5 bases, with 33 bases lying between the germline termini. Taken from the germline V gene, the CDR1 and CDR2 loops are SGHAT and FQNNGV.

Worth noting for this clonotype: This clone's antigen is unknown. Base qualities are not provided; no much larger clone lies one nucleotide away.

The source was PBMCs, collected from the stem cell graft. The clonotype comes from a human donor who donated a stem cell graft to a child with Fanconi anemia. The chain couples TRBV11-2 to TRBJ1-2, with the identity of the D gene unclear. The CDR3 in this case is CASSPRSSPFRPPTGYGYTF. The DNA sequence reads TGTGCCAGCAGCCCCCGTAGCTCACCGTTCCGGCCCCCGACCGGGTATGGCTACACCTTC.